These T cell receptor beta chains were read from a single sample in a study of PD-1 blockade in classical Hodgkin lymphoma. Clones were sequenced by immunoSEQ multiplex PCR, and TCRdb holds only the in-frame ones, with some missing. Among 30,000 or so clones listed, roughly 82% were seen once. Sequencing used peripheral blood mononuclear cells (PBMCs), obtained at baseline. The origin of the receptors is a human donor with classical Hodgkin lymphoma. Each CDR3 is given with its conserved first and last residue. Each record gives: J gene, clone size, V gene, D gene, CDR3 protein, CDR3 DNA. The D gene is left open where the match is weak. Not every row has a clone size; where given, it reads once, few, many or a size class.

J gene: TRBJ2-5
clone size: .
V gene: TRBV11-3
D gene: TRBD2
CDR3 protein: CASSLELAGTQETQYF
CDR3 DNA: TGTGCCAGCAGCTTAGAGTTAGCGGGGACCCAAGAGACCCAGTACTTC

J gene: TRBJ1-2
clone size: .
V gene: TRBV7-9
D gene: .
CDR3 protein: CASSSFVGEGYTF
CDR3 DNA: TGTGCCAGCAGCTCTTTCGTGGGGGAGGGCTACACCTTC

J gene: TRBJ2-4
clone size: .
V gene: TRBV6-6
D gene: .
CDR3 protein: CASSLGFENIQYF
CDR3 DNA: TGTGCCAGCAGTTTAGGTTTTGAAAACATTCAGTACTTC

J gene: TRBJ1-5
clone size: .
V gene: TRBV30
D gene: .
CDR3 protein: CAWSFGGASNQPQHF
CDR3 DNA: TGTGCCTGGAGTTTTGGGGGCGCCAGCAATCAGCCCCAGCATTTT

J gene: TRBJ2-1
clone size: .
V gene: TRBV18
D gene: TRBD2
CDR3 protein: CASSSTTSGGAGVYNEQFF
CDR3 DNA: TGTGCCAGCTCGTCCACCACTAGCGGGGGAGCCGGAGTGTACAATGAGCAGTTCTTC

J gene: TRBJ2-3
clone size: .
V gene: TRBV7-8
D gene: .
CDR3 protein: CASSIRGGQGDTQYF
CDR3 DNA: TGTGCCAGCAGCATCCGCGGGGGCCAGGGAGATACGCAGTATTTT

J gene: TRBJ2-5
clone size: .
V gene: TRBV7-7
D gene: .
CDR3 protein: CASSPTGIYQETQYF
CDR3 DNA: TGTGCTAGCAGCCCTACAGGGATCTACCAAGAGACCCAGTACTTC

J gene: TRBJ2-1
clone size: .
V gene: TRBV5-1
D gene: .
CDR3 protein: CASSLQQADSYNEQFF
CDR3 DNA: TGCGCCAGCAGCTTGCAACAGGCCGACTCCTACAATGAGCAGTTCTTC

J gene: TRBJ1-3
clone size: .
V gene: TRBV30
D gene: .
CDR3 protein: CAWSLGSGNTIYF
CDR3 DNA: TGTGCCTGGAGTTTAGGGAGTGGAAACACCATATATTTT

J gene: TRBJ2-3
clone size: .
V gene: TRBV18
D gene: TRBD2
CDR3 protein: CASSPTSGVEDTQYF
CDR3 DNA: TGTGCCAGCTCCCCGACTAGCGGGGTTGAAGATACGCAGTATTTT

J gene: TRBJ1-2
clone size: .
V gene: TRBV7-9
D gene: .
CDR3 protein: CASSFEPGTARGYTF
CDR3 DNA: TGTGCCAGCAGCTTCGAGCCCGGGACGGCTCGTGGCTACACCTTC

J gene: TRBJ2-7
clone size: .
V gene: TRBV5-1
D gene: .
CDR3 protein: CASSVQTPAEQYF
CDR3 DNA: TGCGCCAGCAGCGTCCAGACTCCGGCCGAGCAGTACTTC

J gene: TRBJ1-6
clone size: .
V gene: TRBV5-1
D gene: .
CDR3 protein: CASSLNPGTGNSPLHF
CDR3 DNA: TGCGCCAGCAGCTTGAATCCCGGGACTGGGAATTCACCCCTCCACTTT

J gene: TRBJ1-2
clone size: .
V gene: TRBV6-5
D gene: .
CDR3 protein: CASSYSGVFYGYTF
CDR3 DNA: TGTGCCAGCAGTTACTCGGGGGTTTTCTATGGCTACACCTTC

J gene: TRBJ2-7
clone size: once
V gene: TRBV6-6
D gene: .
CDR3 protein: CASSYDAAYEQYF
CDR3 DNA: TGTGCCAGCAGTTACGACGCGGCCTACGAGCAGTACTTC

J gene: TRBJ2-7
clone size: .
V gene: TRBV18
D gene: .
CDR3 protein: CASSPRTETYEQYF
CDR3 DNA: TGTGCCAGCTCACCACGGACCGAGACCTACGAGCAGTACTTC

J gene: TRBJ2-5
clone size: once
V gene: TRBV6-5
D gene: .
CDR3 protein: CASSYSPGETQYF
CDR3 DNA: TGTGCCAGCAGTTACTCTCCCGGAGAGACCCAGTACTTC

J gene: TRBJ2-1
clone size: .
V gene: TRBV4-3
D gene: .
CDR3 protein: CASSQLTGLAYNEQFF
CDR3 DNA: TGCGCCAGCAGCCAACTTACAGGGTTAGCCTACAATGAGCAGTTCTTC

J gene: TRBJ1-1
clone size: .
V gene: TRBV6-6
D gene: .
CDR3 protein: CASRRADEAFF
CDR3 DNA: TGTGCCAGCAGAAGAGCCGATGAAGCTTTCTTT

J gene: TRBJ1-2
clone size: .
V gene: TRBV7-2
D gene: .
CDR3 protein: CASSLEQGGGYTF
CDR3 DNA: TGTGCCAGCAGCTTAGAACAGGGAGGTGGCTACACCTTC

J gene: TRBJ2-3
clone size: .
V gene: TRBV7-3
D gene: .
CDR3 protein: CASSLNGGARSTQYF
CDR3 DNA: TGTGCCAGCAGCTTAAATGGAGGGGCCCGGAGTACGCAGTATTTT

J gene: TRBJ2-4
clone size: .
V gene: TRBV7-9
D gene: .
CDR3 protein: CASRGRLNIQYF
CDR3 DNA: TGTGCCAGCCGTGGCCGCTTAAACATTCAGTACTTC

J gene: TRBJ2-7
clone size: .
V gene: TRBV19
D gene: .
CDR3 protein: CASRAVSGEQYF
CDR3 DNA: TGTGCCAGTAGAGCAGTCTCCGGCGAGCAGTACTTC

J gene: TRBJ2-6
clone size: .
V gene: TRBV5-8
D gene: TRBD1
CDR3 protein: CASSLDRLGDSGANVLTF
CDR3 DNA: TGTGCCAGCAGCCTGGACAGGTTGGGCGACTCTGGGGCCAACGTCCTGACTTTC

J gene: TRBJ2-1
clone size: .
V gene: TRBV4-1
D gene: .
CDR3 protein: CASSRDRVIAGPFNEQFF
CDR3 DNA: TGCGCCAGCTCCCGGGACAGGGTAATAGCGGGGCCCTTCAATGAGCAGTTCTTC

J gene: TRBJ2-7
clone size: many
V gene: TRBV9
D gene: TRBD2
CDR3 protein: CASSPRAGALPSYEQYF
CDR3 DNA: TGTGCCAGCAGCCCCCGAGCGGGGGCCTTACCCTCCTACGAGCAGTACTTC

J gene: TRBJ1-3
clone size: .
V gene: TRBV7-8
D gene: TRBD1
CDR3 protein: CASSGGQGNTIYF
CDR3 DNA: TGTGCCAGCAGCGGGGGACAGGGAAACACCATATATTTT

J gene: TRBJ1-6
clone size: few
V gene: TRBV5-1
D gene: .
CDR3 protein: CASSFSGNNSPLHF
CDR3 DNA: TGCGCCAGCAGCTTTAGCGGGAATAATTCACCCCTCCACTTT

J gene: TRBJ1-6
clone size: .
V gene: TRBV28
D gene: .
CDR3 protein: CASTSVGRGSPLHF
CDR3 DNA: TGTGCCAGCACCTCGGTCGGCCGAGGGTCACCCCTCCACTTT

J gene: TRBJ2-7
clone size: few
V gene: TRBV7-6
D gene: .
CDR3 protein: CASSLAREQYF
CDR3 DNA: TGTGCCAGCAGCTTAGCGCGCGAGCAGTACTTC

J gene: TRBJ2-1
clone size: .
V gene: TRBV5-1
D gene: .
CDR3 protein: CASSLAPHNEQFF
CDR3 DNA: TGCGCCAGCAGCTTGGCGCCCCACAATGAGCAGTTCTTC

J gene: TRBJ1-4
clone size: .
V gene: TRBV6-1
D gene: .
CDR3 protein: CASSEGGSNEKLFF
CDR3 DNA: TGTGCCAGCAGTGAGGGTGGGTCCAATGAAAAACTGTTTTTT

J gene: TRBJ2-7
clone size: .
V gene: TRBV27
D gene: .
CDR3 protein: CASGRISYEQYF
CDR3 DNA: TGTGCCAGCGGCCGGATCTCCTACGAGCAGTACTTC

J gene: TRBJ2-1
clone size: .
V gene: TRBV20-1
D gene: .
CDR3 protein: CSAPIFGEQFF
CDR3 DNA: TGCAGTGCCCCCATTTTCGGTGAGCAGTTCTTC

J gene: TRBJ2-3
clone size: .
V gene: TRBV7-2
D gene: .
CDR3 protein: CASSLGLSAVTDTQYF
CDR3 DNA: TGTGCCAGCAGCTTAGGACTCTCAGCGGTCACAGATACGCAGTATTTT

J gene: TRBJ1-2
clone size: few
V gene: TRBV19
D gene: TRBD1
CDR3 protein: CASSREEGANYGYTF
CDR3 DNA: TGTGCCAGTAGTAGAGAAGAGGGGGCCAACTATGGCTACACCTTC

J gene: TRBJ1-2
clone size: .
V gene: TRBV4-2
D gene: .
CDR3 protein: CASSQGHQLDGYTF
CDR3 DNA: TGTGCCAGCAGCCAGGGACATCAGCTTGATGGCTACACCTTC

J gene: TRBJ1-1
clone size: .
V gene: TRBV6-5
D gene: .
CDR3 protein: CASSYEGMNTEAFF
CDR3 DNA: TGTGCCAGCAGTTACGAGGGGATGAACACTGAAGCTTTCTTT

J gene: TRBJ2-2
clone size: .
V gene: TRBV4-2
D gene: .
CDR3 protein: CASSQDPGKDTGELFF
CDR3 DNA: TGTGCCAGCAGCCAAGATCCTGGGAAAGACACCGGGGAGCTGTTTTTT

J gene: TRBJ2-2
clone size: .
V gene: TRBV28
D gene: .
CDR3 protein: CATISTGIYTGELFF
CDR3 DNA: TGTGCCACCATCTCGACAGGAATCTACACCGGGGAGCTGTTTTTT

J gene: TRBJ1-1
clone size: .
V gene: TRBV27
D gene: .
CDR3 protein: CASSYRGSRIAFF
CDR3 DNA: TGTGCCAGCAGTTATCGGGGCTCACGAATAGCTTTCTTT